This T cell receptor beta chain was found in a study of CD4 T cells in relation to SARS-CoV-2 and coronaviruses (dated by TCRdb to the early 2020s). Background for the entire study: In the ViraFEST assay, PBMCs were cultured with antigen for about 11 days, after which TCR beta CDR3s were sequenced to identify clonal expansions specific to the antigen. An HIV-1 Nef peptide pool or a no-peptide culture served as the negative reference condition. Using patient-derived lymphoblastoid cell lines, the shared crossreactive spike epitopes were mapped to their HLA restriction. Memory CD4+ T cell crossreactivity between SARS-CoV-2 and common cold coronavirus spike proteins was assessed at the TCR clonotype level in the study. The Adaptive Biotechnologies TCR-sequencing kit was used to sequence samples from a few pre-COVID donors and the naive versus memory experiments, whereas other data were Illumina-based. For other donors in the study, expansion assays were sequenced with a different, Illumina-based TCR-beta assay. The investigation overall reported the following: Memory CD4+ clonotypes crossrecognizing SARS-CoV-2 and at least one common cold coronavirus spike were found in roughly 59% of donors. Small numbers of patients and of tested TCRs limited the study. Since the crossreactivity analysis centred on spike protein, crossreactivity against other viral proteins was not assessed. Because no donor provided both pre-pandemic and post-infection samples, tracing the source of pre-existing responses was limited. Significantly weaker SARS-CoV-2-driven expansion was shown by crossreactive clones than by monoreactive clones, consistent with antigenic imprinting.

Library creation used the immunoSEQ multiplex PCR assay. The source study handled its data this way. During preprocessing, nonproductive sequences were removed, along with CDR3s that did not begin with C, did not end with F or W, or were shorter than 7 amino acids. The MANAFEST web app identified antigen-specific clonotypes based on expansion compared with the reference and other culture wells. A clone was considered positive if the clone showed significant expansion compared with the reference culture in 2 of 3 replicate wells at an FDR below 0.05. A further requirement for positive clones was significant expansion compared with all other tandem wells, along with an odds ratio above 5. CDR3 homology was quantified as pairwise Levenshtein distance, calculated with the stringdist R package after three terminal residues were trimmed from each end. Drawn from immuneACCESS, this table holds only the in-frame rearrangements with V and J called that TCRdb kept. Clones are partly lost; checked studies trace under half to an unresolved V gene and leave the rest unexplained. For V, J and clone size, that table is used; D and trimming come from the DNA. The sample profile shows about 29,000 clones; about 75% of them were found once. The biggest ten clones account for 16% of the sample.

V and J are trimmed by 4 bases and 5 bases, and the gene matches miss 4 bases of the junction. The germline V gene (reference sequence) specifies LGHDT as CDR1 and YNNKEL as CDR2. Inclusive of the bounding cysteine and phenylalanine, the CDR3 is 13 residues long. Here the CDR3 DNA is all that survives: 39 bases in frame from base 1. On this clone: Its antigen has not been determined. Per-nucleotide qualities are absent, and no much larger clonotype sits a single base away.

CD4+ T cells from unexposed donors were collected before the COVID-19 pandemic (2011-2018). The EasySep CD4+ T cell isolation kit was used to isolate CD4+ T cells once the cultures had run for approximately ten days. As far as cell numbers permitted, CD4+ T cells from unexposed donors were tested for reactivity against SARS-CoV-2 S and N as well as four spike pools from common cold coronaviruses. Each well received over 1.5 million PBMCs, cultured in IMDM supplemented with around 4.7% human AB serum and 9.5 to 10 IU/ml IL-2. Half of the culture medium was replaced with fresh IL-2-containing medium on days 3 and 7. In general, triplicate replicate wells were used for every peptide culture condition. The leukapheresis product for the unexposed donors was obtained through commercial purchase. Ficoll-Paque PLUS gradient centrifugation was used to isolate PBMCs from leukapheresis product or whole blood. PBMCs were either cryopreserved at -140 degrees C or used fresh in the expansion assay. The QIAamp Micro DNA Kit was used to extract genomic DNA from the CD4+ T cells.

This receptor was obtained from a human donor in good health. The sequence links TRBV3-1 (or the pseudogene TRBV3-2) to TRBJ1-2; 7 bases in the junction line up with TRBD1. The material sequenced was CD4+ T cells from PBMCs, cultured in vitro. The CDR3 region has the sequence CASSPRGGYGYTF. The nucleotides are TGTGCCAGCAGCCCCAGGGGGGGTTATGGCTACACCTTC.